Below are 16 T cell receptor beta chains sequenced from a single sample in a study of vaccination effects on CD4 cells after COVID-19. Only in-frame clones appear in the TCRdb table, and some are missing; sequencing was by immunoSEQ multiplex PCR. Of more than 60,000 clones listed, about 69% are singletons. No antigen has been identified for these receptors. Investigators separated out CD4+ T cells once around 11 days of culture had passed. The specimen comprised CD4+ T cells from PBMCs cultured without peptide, sampled before COVID-19 vaccination. The origin of the receptors is a human donor who had a prior SARS-CoV-2 infection.

This clone has just one count. The chain links TRBV30 to TRBJ2-4, with 11 bases lining up with TRBD2. Germline V lookup: CDR1 GTSNPN, CDR2 SVGIG (reference sequence). V lost 0 bases and J lost 9; bases outside the gene matches: 10. The CDR3 consists of 16 residues. This chain's CDR3 is CAWSVALAGGGSIQYF. The CDR3 DNA is TGTGCCTGGAGTGTAGCCCTAGCGGGAGGAGGTAGCATTCAGTACTTC.

J is TRBJ2-1 and V is TRBV4-3; D gene uncertain. The V end lost 0 bases, the J end lost 0 bases, and 6 bases lay between the germline ends. The CDR3 extends over 15 amino acids. In germline, CDR1 is LGHNA, CDR2 YSLEER. The DNA of the CDR3 is TGCGCCAGCAGCCAAGATGCGAACTCCTACAATGAGCAGTTCTTC. Its translation is CASSQDANSYNEQFF.

V is TRBV20-1 and J is TRBJ1-4; D is unclear. CDR1 and CDR2 (germline): DFQATT, SNEGSKA (reference sequence). CDR3 size: 11 residues. V gave up 4 bases and J gave up 7 bases, with 7 bases separating them. CDR3 region: CSANGAEKLFF. CDR3 in DNA: TGCAGTGCTAATGGTGCTGAAAAACTGTTTTTT.

CDR3 coding DNA: TGCGCCAGCAGCTTTACTAGTTCTCCAGATACGCAGTATTTT. This gives the protein CASSFTSSPDTQYF. V is TRBV5-1 and J is TRBJ2-3; D possibly corresponds to TRBD2 (5 bases). The CDR3 covers 14 residues. Trimming took off 2 bases at V and 4 bases at J, with 11 bases between the two ends. CDR1 SGHRS and CDR2 YFSETQ come from the germline V gene.

The chain couples TRBV2 to TRBJ1-2, with D possibly being TRBD1 (5 bases). The germline CDR1 and CDR2 sequences are SNHLY and FYNNEI. V lost 5 bases and J lost 2, with 9 bases in between. The CDR3 totals 13 residues. The CDR3 sequence: CASSIRTNYGYTF. CDR3 in DNA: TGTGCCAGCAGTATAAGGACAAACTATGGCTACACCTTC.

The chain couples TRBV19 to TRBJ1-5; 7 bases line up with TRBD1. Germline lookup yields CDR1 LNHDA and CDR2 SQIVND (reference sequence). Trimming at V came to 6 bases and at J to 7 bases, leaving 12 bases not matched to a gene. CDR3 length: 15 amino acids. The CDR3 region has the DNA TGTGCCAGTAGGCCGACAGGGCGAGGGGGGCAGCCCCAGCATTTT. Translated: CASRPTGRGGQPQHF.

V is TRBV6-5 and J is TRBJ1-2; D is perhaps TRBD1 (6 bases). The CDR3 totals 16 residues. Trimming cost V 4 bases and J 0 bases, with 15 bases left between them. Looked up from germline, CDR1 is MNHEY and CDR2 is SVGAGI. CDR3 DNA sequence: TGTGCCAGCAGTTTATGGCAGGGGACCGCTAACTATGGCTACACCTTC. This encodes CASSLWQGTANYGYTF.

This chain uses TRBV5-4 with TRBJ1-2, with 10 nucleotides matching TRBD1. V lost 4 bases, J lost 5 bases, and 5 bases stayed unmatched. This CDR3 region has 14 residues. Per germline, CDR1 SGHNT and CDR2 YYREEE (reference sequence). The CDR3 protein is CASSLDRGTYGYTF. CDR3 coding DNA: TGTGCCAGCAGCCTGGACAGGGGGACGTATGGCTACACCTTC.

The rearrangement links TRBV5-4 to TRBJ2-3, with D tentatively TRBD1 (6 bases). This CDR3 comprises 14 residues. V lost 1 base to trimming and J lost 5 bases, with 11 bases between them. Germline loops: CDR1 SGHNT, CDR2 YYREEE (reference sequence). The CDR3 here is CASSLLQGLDTQYF. For the CDR3, the DNA is TGTGCCAGCAGCTTGCTACAGGGCTTAGATACGCAGTATTTT.

V usage is TRBV5-4 and J usage is TRBJ2-3, with 9 bases aligning to TRBD1. Germline values: CDR1 SGHNT, CDR2 YYREEE (reference sequence). V shed 3 bases and J 2 bases; nucleotides not matched to a gene: 7. The CDR3 sequence is 16 residues long. CDR3 DNA sequence: TGTGCCAGCAGCTGGGACCGGGACAGGGCCACAGATACGCAGTATTTT. Translation: CASSWDRDRATDTQYF.

V and J are TRBV11-2 and TRBJ2-7; a weak D match, TRBD2 (6 bases). V was shortened by 0 bases and J by 0 bases, with 9 bases between the two germline ends. Per germline, CDR1 SGHAT and CDR2 FQNNGV. This CDR3 region has 15 residues. This chain's CDR3 is CASSLDPDYSYEQYF. The DNA of the CDR3 is TGTGCCAGCAGCTTAGACCCGGACTACTCCTACGAGCAGTACTTC.

This clone was recorded once. The genes are TRBV7-8 and TRBJ2-1, with D perhaps matching TRBD1 (5 bases). Trimming removed 1 base at V and 4 bases at J, with 11 bases between. Per germline, CDR1 SGHVS and CDR2 FQNEAQ. The CDR3 is 15 residues long. CDR3 coding DNA: TGTGCCAGCAGCTTAGTCCATAGGGGATACAATGAGCAGTTCTTC. Its translation: CASSLVHRGYNEQFF.

This clone was counted a few times. In the same sample, other DNA sequences code for this CDR3. The CDR3 nucleotides read TGTGCCAGCAGCTTGACAGGAGCTAATCTCTACAATGAGCAGTTCTTC. It specifies CASSLTGANLYNEQFF. This rearrangement joins TRBV5-6 to TRBJ2-1, with D perhaps TRBD1 (5 bases). This CDR3 has 16 residues. V lost 1 base and J lost 3, with 14 bases in between. From germline, CDR1 is SGHDT and CDR2 YYEEEE.

The CDR3 is CASSLVGKGTSGANVLTF. As DNA, the CDR3 is TGTGCCAGCAGCTTGGTGGGCAAGGGAACCTCTGGGGCCAACGTCCTGACTTTC. The genes are TRBV5-6 and TRBJ2-6; no definite D call. This CDR3 comprises 18 residues. The V end lost 0 bases, the J end lost 0 bases, and 13 bases lay between the germline ends. Per germline, CDR1 SGHDT and CDR2 YYEEEE.

The CDR3 loop reads CASSQVLVSGGTYNEQFF. CDR3 DNA: TGCGCCAGCAGCCAAGTTCTCGTTAGCGGGGGAACTTACAATGAGCAGTTCTTC. The gene calls are TRBV4-1 and TRBJ2-1; 9 bases align to TRBD2. Germline V gene sequence: CDR1 MGHRA, CDR2 YSYEKL. This CDR3 spans 18 amino acids. Trimming at V came to 1 base and at J to 4 bases, leaving 11 bases not matched to a gene.

This clone was observed a handful of times. J is TRBJ1-4 and V is TRBV10-3; D perhaps matches TRBD1 (5 bases). CDR3 length: 16 residues. From germline, CDR1 is ENHRY and CDR2 SYGVKD. V lost 2 bases and J lost 7, with 17 bases in between. The CDR3 DNA reads as TGTGCCATCAGTGAGCATGGGTCCACAGGTACTGAAAAACTGTTTTTT. Its protein is CAISEHGSTGTEKLFF.